What follows are 14 T cell receptor beta chains derived from one specimen sequenced in a study of blood T cell repertoires in COVID-19. Only in-frame clones appear in the TCRdb table, and some are missing; sequencing was by immunoSEQ multiplex PCR. The profile shows under 200,000 clones, about 85% of them singletons. The source material was peripheral blood. These receptors all come from a woman of 80 years or more with acute or convalescent COVID-19.

The V and J genes are TRBV7-9 and TRBJ2-3; D remains ambiguous. The germline V gene encodes CDR1 SEHNR and CDR2 FQNEAQ (reference sequence). V lost 4 bases and J 0 bases, leaving 2 bases between the germline ends. This CDR3 comprises 12 residues. The DNA for the CDR3 is TGTGCCAGCAGCTCTAGCACAGATACGCAGTATTTT. Amino acids: CASSSSTDTQYF.

This clone was detected once. The chain carries TRBV24-1 and TRBJ2-2; the D gene is possibly TRBD2 (5 bases). CDR1 KGHDR and CDR2 SFDVKD come from the germline V gene. V was shortened by 3 bases and J by 4 bases, with 11 bases between the two germline ends. This CDR3 is built from 15 residues. The CDR3 spells CATSDDSGVTGELFF. CDR3 in DNA: TGTGCCACCAGTGATGACTCCGGGGTCACCGGGGAGCTGTTTTTT.

This clone has only a few counts. V gene TRBV5-1 combines with J gene TRBJ2-2; 9 positions match TRBD1. V lost 0 bases and J lost 6; bases outside the gene matches: 6. CDR1 and CDR2 from the germline V gene are SGHRS and YFSETQ. The CDR3 consists of 16 residues. CDR3 bases: TGCGCCAGCAGCTTGGATGGACAGGGGATATCCGGGGAGCTGTTTTTT. It translates to CASSLDGQGISGELFF.

The rearrangement joins TRBV7-9 to TRBJ1-2; D is possibly TRBD1 (5 bases). The CDR3 has 14 residues. In germline, CDR1 is SEHNR, CDR2 FQNEAQ (reference sequence). V lost 5 bases, J lost 5 bases, and 15 bases lay in between. The CDR3: CASSLRDSWYGYTF. As DNA, the CDR3 is TGTGCCAGCAGCCTAAGAGACAGCTGGTATGGCTACACCTTC.

V is TRBV7-3 and J is TRBJ2-2; perhaps TRBD1 as D (5 bases). V was trimmed by 4 bases and J by 0 bases, leaving 15 bases between them. The CDR3 covers 17 residues. Germline CDR1 is SGHTA and CDR2 is FQGTGA. The CDR3 reads CASSWEEVRANTGELFF. DNA of the CDR3: TGTGCCAGCAGCTGGGAAGAGGTCAGGGCGAACACCGGGGAGCTGTTTTTT.

The chain recombines TRBV5-1 with TRBJ2-1; 10 bases are a match to TRBD2. The V gene end was trimmed by 4 bases and the J gene end by 4 bases; junction bases not matched to a gene: 8. Germline CDR1 and CDR2: SGHRS and YFSETQ. The CDR3 contains 16 residues. The CDR3 nucleotides read TGCGCCAGCAGCGGAAGGACTAGCGGAGGTTACAATGAGCAGTTCTTC. Amino acid sequence: CASSGRTSGGYNEQFF. Filled out from reference TRBV5-1 and TRBJ2-1, the complete variable domain reads KAGVTQTPRYLIKTRGQQVTLSCSPISGHRSVSWYQQTPGQGLQFLFEYFSETQRNKGNFPGRFSGRQFSNSRSEMNVSTLELGDSALYLCASSGRTSGGYNEQFFGPGTRLTVL.

The CDR3 protein is CATSSRSNGVNEQFF. CDR3 DNA: TGTGCCACCAGCAGCCGTTCGAACGGGGTCAATGAGCAGTTCTTC. This sequence joins TRBV15 and TRBJ2-1; D possibly corresponds to TRBD2 (5 bases). The V end was cut by 3 bases, the J end by 6 bases, with 15 bases between. The CDR3 consists of 15 residues. Germline V lookup: CDR1 LNHNV, CDR2 YYDKDF (reference sequence).

V and J are TRBV30 and TRBJ1-2, with 7 bases fitting TRBD1. V was pared by 3 bases and J by 4 bases, with 8 bases of the junction left unmatched. The CDR3 has 14 residues. In germline, CDR1 is GTSNPN, CDR2 SVGIG (reference sequence). DNA for the CDR3: TGTGCCTGGAGGGAGCAGGGGGTCGCCTATGGCTACACCTTC. Translation: CAWREQGVAYGYTF.

This rearrangement joins TRBV29-1 to TRBJ1-1, with a possible D match to TRBD1 (6 bases). This CDR3 comprises 13 residues. CDR1 is SQVTM and CDR2 is ANQGSEA in the germline V gene. Trimming left V 7 bases short and J 0 bases short, with 12 bases between. The CDR3 region is CSALDSLNTEAFF. The CDR3 region has the DNA TGCAGCGCCCTGGACAGTTTGAACACTGAAGCTTTCTTT.

This clone turned up a few times. The chain uses TRBV29-1 and TRBJ1-5, with unresolved D. The CDR3 spans 12 residues. Germline-derived CDR1 and CDR2 are SQVTM and ANQGSEA. V gave up 3 bases and J gave up 3 bases, with 6 bases separating them. The CDR3 DNA is TGCAGCGTTGAGTCTTCCAATCAGCCCCAGCATTTT. Translating it yields CSVESSNQPQHF.

This rearrangement joins TRBV6-5 to TRBJ1-1; D possibly corresponds to TRBD1 (5 bases). Germline V gene data show CDR1 as MNHEY and CDR2 as SVGAGI. The V gene lost 8 bases and the J gene lost 7 bases, with 11 bases spanning the gap. The CDR3 consists of 11 residues. CDR3 in DNA: TGTGCCAGCCGGGGGAATGGTGAAGCTTTCTTT. This translates into CASRGNGEAFF.

The chain combines TRBV28 with TRBJ1-6, with 8 positions matching TRBD1. The J segment lost 9 bases and the V segment lost 10 bases, leaving 11 bases of the junction unmatched. Germline V gene sequence: CDR1 MDHEN, CDR2 SYDVKM. The CDR3 covers 14 residues. In DNA, the CDR3 is TGTGCCACACTAATTACGACAGGGGCTTCACCCCTCCACTTT. It specifies CATLITTGASPLHF.

This clone appeared a few times. The gene calls are TRBV6-6 and TRBJ1-5, with TRBD1 matching 9 bases. Trimming removed 6 bases from V and 4 bases from J; junction bases left unmatched: 4. From germline, CDR1 is MNHNY and CDR2 SVGAGI (reference sequence). CDR3 size: 14 residues. Written as DNA, the CDR3 is TGTGCCAGCAGAAGGACAGGGGATAATCAGCCCCAGCATTTT. Protein sequence: CASRRTGDNQPQHF.

The chain uses TRBV4-2 and TRBJ2-2; perhaps TRBD2 as D (6 bases). Germline V gene sequence: CDR1 LGHNA, CDR2 YNFKEQ. The V end was cut by 1 base, the J end by 7 bases, with 13 bases between. The CDR3 consists of 15 residues. The CDR3 DNA reads as TGTGCCAGCAGCCAAGTTTTTGGCGGGATCGGGGAGCTGTTTTTT. Residues: CASSQVFGGIGELFF.